The rows below give T cell receptor beta chains drawn from one sample of a study of blood T cell repertoires in COVID-19. Clones were sequenced by immunoSEQ multiplex PCR, and TCRdb holds only the in-frame ones, with some missing. The table records about 120,000 clones, around 87% of them present only once. Sequencing used peripheral blood. The receptors were gathered from a woman in her 70s with acute or convalescent COVID-19. CDR3s include the opening cysteine and the closing phenylalanine or tryptophan. Each record gives: D gene, V gene, clone size, J gene, CDR3 DNA, CDR3 protein. D genes are given only for firm matches. Clone size is stated in some rows and not others, as once, few, many or a class when expanded.

TRBD2,TRBV5-1,NA,TRBJ2-2,TGCGCCAGCAGCTTCGGCGGGGGGTATGGCGGGGAGCTGTTTTTT,CASSFGGGYGGELFF
TRBD1,TRBV14,once,TRBJ1-2,TGTGCCAGCAGCCAAGATTCGAGGGGGCGCAACTATGGCTACACCTTC,CASSQDSRGRNYGYTF
NA,TRBV7-9,NA,TRBJ1-2,TGTGCCAGCAGCTTTAACAGCCGTCCAAGGTTTGGCTACACCTTC,CASSFNSRPRFGYTF
NA,TRBV6-1,NA,TRBJ2-7,TGTGCCAGCAGTGAAAATGTTAGCGGAGATTACGAGCAGTACTTC,CASSENVSGDYEQYF
NA,TRBV2,NA,TRBJ2-3,TGTGCCAGCAGTGAATATCGGGTCGAACCTAGCACAGATACGCAGTATTTT,CASSEYRVEPSTDTQYF
TRBD1,TRBV19,NA,TRBJ2-2,TGTGCCAGTATGGAACAGGGGATCGGGGAGCTGTTTTTT,CASMEQGIGELFF
NA,TRBV7-6,NA,TRBJ2-2,TGTGCCAGCAGCTTAGCGGCGGGACTGAACACCGGGGAGCTGTTTTTT,CASSLAAGLNTGELFF
TRBD1,TRBV10-3,NA,TRBJ1-6,TGTGCCATCAGAAGGGACAGGGACTCACCCCTCCACTTT,CAIRRDRDSPLHF
NA,TRBV18,NA,TRBJ1-4,TGTGCCAGCTCATCCCGGACAGTCGCAACTAATGAAAAACTGTTTTTT,CASSSRTVATNEKLFF
NA,TRBV7-9,NA,TRBJ2-7,TGTGCCAGCAGCTTAGGTACTAGCCCCTACGAGCAGTACTTC,CASSLGTSPYEQYF
NA,TRBV19,NA,TRBJ1-3,TGTGCCAGTAGTATCAGCTCTGGAAACACCATATATTTT,CASSISSGNTIYF
NA,TRBV27,NA,TRBJ2-2,TGTGCCAGCAGTCCTCCGAGGGGGGAGCTGTTTTTT,CASSPPRGELFF
TRBD1,TRBV6-5,NA,TRBJ1-1,TGTGCCACATATGGACTTACAGGGGCGTTTTCTGAAGCTTTCTTT,CATYGLTGAFSEAFF
NA,TRBV21-1,NA,TRBJ2-1,TGTGCCAGCGGACAGGGGCCCAGCTCCTACAATGAGCAGTTCTTC,CASGQGPSSYNEQFF
NA,TRBV14,NA,TRBJ1-2,TGTGCCAGCAGCCAAGATAACAGGGTCAACTATGGCTACACCTTC,CASSQDNRVNYGYTF
NA,TRBV6-5,NA,TRBJ2-4,TGTGCCACCTCCTATAGCCCGGACATTCAGTACTTC,CATSYSPDIQYF